The clone carrying this TCR beta chain was counted a few times. As yet, its antigen is unknown. These data are taken from a study of blood T cells in healthy people across ages. Overall study findings and caveats: Across samples, TCR beta diversity tracked strongly with naive T cell percentage. Long-lived donors exceeded aged donors in naive CD4+ cells and diversity. No conclusive comparison of naive versus antigen-experienced cells was possible with unsorted PBMCs.

For the second PCR, which ran for roughly 6 to 12 cycles, a sample-barcoded 5' primer and a J-beta primer mix were used. TCRdb reprocessed the 5' RACE reads via MiXCR and lists one record per CDR3 protein. The sample carries over 1,300,000 distinct CDR3 sequences, roughly 64% recorded once. Every participating donor contributed 9.5 to 10 milliliters of peripheral blood through a draw. The CDR3 covers 15 residues. The V gene lost 7 bases and the J gene lost 1 base, with 16 bases spanning the gap. Germline V gene sequence: CDR1 MNHNS, CDR2 SASEGT. This chain joins TRBV6-1 and TRBJ1-1; a weak D match, TRBD1 (6 bases). Sequenced input: blood. The clonotype was recovered from a man in his late teens or twenties in good health. The CDR3 DNA follows: TGTGCCAGCACCAGGTTTGGGGGGCCGAACACTGAAGCTTTCTTT. Translated: CASTRFGGPNTEAFF.